Below are 11 T cell receptor beta chains sequenced from a single sample in a study of blood T cells in healthy people across ages. A J-beta primer mix and a sample-barcoded 5' primer were used in a second PCR of roughly 6 to 12 cycles. TCRdb fed the 5' RACE reads into MiXCR, producing one record per CDR3 protein. The sample yields some 1.5 million distinct CDR3 sequences, about 30% seen once. Sequenced: blood. These TCRs come from a woman younger than 45 in good health.

This clonotype turned up a few times. The chain joins TRBV28 to TRBJ1-5; a weak D match, TRBD1 (6 bases). The germline gives CDR1 MDHEN, CDR2 SYDVKM. The CDR3 totals 15 residues. With 5 bases removed from V and 6 bases from J, the gap between germline ends came to 17 bases. CDR3 nucleotide sequence: TGTGCCAGCAGTACCCCAACAGGGCCAGGTCAGCCCCAGCATTTT. Translation: CASSTPTGPGQPQHF.

This clonotype was counted a few times. The J gene is TRBJ2-7, the V gene TRBV7-9; TRBD1 is a possible D gene (6 bases). Germline V gene lookup returns CDR1 SEHNR and CDR2 FQNEAQ (reference sequence). This CDR3 comprises 14 residues. Trimming shortened V by 5 bases and J by 3 bases, and 14 bases separated the two germline ends. The CDR3 sequence: CASSPTTGNYEQYF. CDR3 in DNA: TGTGCCAGCAGCCCAACGACAGGCAACTACGAGCAGTACTTC.

This clonotype appeared a few times. V is TRBV12-3 or TRBV12-4 and J is TRBJ2-5, with TRBD2 matching over 7 bases. Trimming took 6 bases from V and 5 from J; bases not matched to a gene: 12. This CDR3 is 15 amino acids long. The CDR3 coding sequence is TGTGCCAGCAGCCCACCGGGACTAAGCACGGAGACCCAGTACTTC. Translation gives CASSPPGLSTETQYF.

The chain is built from TRBV5-5 and TRBJ2-3; D assignment may be TRBD1 or TRBD2 (6 bases each). V lost 4 bases and J lost 2, with 14 bases in between. Per the germline V gene, CDR1 is SGHKS and CDR2 is YYEKEE (reference sequence). CDR3 size: 15 residues. In DNA form, the CDR3 reads TGTGCCAGCAGCGTAGAGGGGGGATACACAGATACGCAGTATTTT. Protein: CASSVEGGYTDTQYF.

This clonotype was seen a few times. The chain is built from TRBV7-3 and TRBJ1-1; D is uncertain. CDR1 and CDR2 from the germline V gene are SGHTA and FQGTGA. The V gene lost 4 bases and the J gene lost 1 base, with 10 bases spanning the gap. This CDR3 spans 14 amino acids. The CDR3 sequence is CASSSTSANTEAFF. The CDR3, as DNA: TGTGCCAGCAGCTCCACCTCGGCGAACACTGAAGCTTTCTTT.

This clonotype was found a few times. The CDR3 sequence is CASSLSSNSQETQYF. CDR3 nucleotides: TGCGCCAGCAGCTTGTCGAGTAACAGCCAAGAGACCCAGTACTTC. The chain recombines TRBV5-1 with TRBJ2-5; D not certain. CDR1 SGHRS and CDR2 YFSETQ come from the germline V gene. Trimming pared 1 base from V and 1 base from J, leaving 11 bases between. The CDR3 length is 15 residues.

The chain combines TRBV5-1 with TRBJ2-1, with 8 bases that match TRBD2. Germline loops: CDR1 SGHRS, CDR2 YFSETQ. The V and J ends lost 4 bases and 9 bases, in that order; junction bases with no gene match: 6. This CDR3 is 13 amino acids long. DNA for the CDR3: TGCGCCAGCAGCCCCGGGACTAGACTTGAGCAGTTCTTC. Translated: CASSPGTRLEQFF.

This clonotype was observed a handful of times. The chain joins TRBV29-1 to TRBJ1-2; no firm D call. In germline, CDR1 is SQVTM, CDR2 ANQGSEA. This CDR3 has 11 residues. V lost 5 bases and J lost 4, with 8 bases in between. CDR3 DNA: TGCAGCGTTCGACGGCCCTATGGCTACACCTTC. This codes for CSVRRPYGYTF.

The genes are TRBV10-3 and TRBJ1-5, with 10 nucleotides matching TRBD1. Losses at the gene ends were 1 base for V and 7 bases for J; bases not matched to a gene: 10. Germline V gene lookup returns CDR1 ENHRY and CDR2 SYGVKD. This CDR3 spans 17 amino acids. The CDR3 loop reads CAISEWLAGTGEQPQHF. As DNA, the CDR3 is TGTGCCATCAGTGAGTGGCTCGCCGGGACAGGGGAACAGCCCCAGCATTTT.

The chain has TRBV5-6 and TRBJ2-7; 7 bases fit TRBD2. Germline CDR1 reads SGHDT; CDR2 reads YYEEEE. The CDR3 is 16 amino acids. The V gene end was trimmed by 0 bases and the J gene end by 0 bases; junction bases not matched to a gene: 6. The CDR3 DNA reads as TGTGCCAGCAGCTTGGCGAAGGGAGGGAACTCCTACGAGCAGTACTTC. Its protein is CASSLAKGGNSYEQYF. Looking up the rest from reference TRBV5-6 and TRBJ2-7 gives the full variable domain: DAGVTQSPTHLIKTRGQQVTLRCSPKSGHDTVSWYQQALGQGPQFIFQYYEEEERQRGNFPDRFSGHQFPNYSSELNVNALLLGDSALYLCASSLAKGGNSYEQYFGPGTRLTVT.

This clonotype was found a few times. The CDR3 is CASSPDPGLPADTQYF. CDR3 coding DNA: TGTGCCAGCAGCCCCGACCCGGGACTACCCGCAGATACGCAGTATTTT. This rearrangement joins TRBV7-9 to TRBJ2-3, with 7 positions matching TRBD2. J gave up 4 bases and V 5 bases, and 12 bases lay outside the gene matches. Germline V CDR1 and CDR2: SEHNR, FQNEAQ (reference sequence). The CDR3 is 16 residues long.